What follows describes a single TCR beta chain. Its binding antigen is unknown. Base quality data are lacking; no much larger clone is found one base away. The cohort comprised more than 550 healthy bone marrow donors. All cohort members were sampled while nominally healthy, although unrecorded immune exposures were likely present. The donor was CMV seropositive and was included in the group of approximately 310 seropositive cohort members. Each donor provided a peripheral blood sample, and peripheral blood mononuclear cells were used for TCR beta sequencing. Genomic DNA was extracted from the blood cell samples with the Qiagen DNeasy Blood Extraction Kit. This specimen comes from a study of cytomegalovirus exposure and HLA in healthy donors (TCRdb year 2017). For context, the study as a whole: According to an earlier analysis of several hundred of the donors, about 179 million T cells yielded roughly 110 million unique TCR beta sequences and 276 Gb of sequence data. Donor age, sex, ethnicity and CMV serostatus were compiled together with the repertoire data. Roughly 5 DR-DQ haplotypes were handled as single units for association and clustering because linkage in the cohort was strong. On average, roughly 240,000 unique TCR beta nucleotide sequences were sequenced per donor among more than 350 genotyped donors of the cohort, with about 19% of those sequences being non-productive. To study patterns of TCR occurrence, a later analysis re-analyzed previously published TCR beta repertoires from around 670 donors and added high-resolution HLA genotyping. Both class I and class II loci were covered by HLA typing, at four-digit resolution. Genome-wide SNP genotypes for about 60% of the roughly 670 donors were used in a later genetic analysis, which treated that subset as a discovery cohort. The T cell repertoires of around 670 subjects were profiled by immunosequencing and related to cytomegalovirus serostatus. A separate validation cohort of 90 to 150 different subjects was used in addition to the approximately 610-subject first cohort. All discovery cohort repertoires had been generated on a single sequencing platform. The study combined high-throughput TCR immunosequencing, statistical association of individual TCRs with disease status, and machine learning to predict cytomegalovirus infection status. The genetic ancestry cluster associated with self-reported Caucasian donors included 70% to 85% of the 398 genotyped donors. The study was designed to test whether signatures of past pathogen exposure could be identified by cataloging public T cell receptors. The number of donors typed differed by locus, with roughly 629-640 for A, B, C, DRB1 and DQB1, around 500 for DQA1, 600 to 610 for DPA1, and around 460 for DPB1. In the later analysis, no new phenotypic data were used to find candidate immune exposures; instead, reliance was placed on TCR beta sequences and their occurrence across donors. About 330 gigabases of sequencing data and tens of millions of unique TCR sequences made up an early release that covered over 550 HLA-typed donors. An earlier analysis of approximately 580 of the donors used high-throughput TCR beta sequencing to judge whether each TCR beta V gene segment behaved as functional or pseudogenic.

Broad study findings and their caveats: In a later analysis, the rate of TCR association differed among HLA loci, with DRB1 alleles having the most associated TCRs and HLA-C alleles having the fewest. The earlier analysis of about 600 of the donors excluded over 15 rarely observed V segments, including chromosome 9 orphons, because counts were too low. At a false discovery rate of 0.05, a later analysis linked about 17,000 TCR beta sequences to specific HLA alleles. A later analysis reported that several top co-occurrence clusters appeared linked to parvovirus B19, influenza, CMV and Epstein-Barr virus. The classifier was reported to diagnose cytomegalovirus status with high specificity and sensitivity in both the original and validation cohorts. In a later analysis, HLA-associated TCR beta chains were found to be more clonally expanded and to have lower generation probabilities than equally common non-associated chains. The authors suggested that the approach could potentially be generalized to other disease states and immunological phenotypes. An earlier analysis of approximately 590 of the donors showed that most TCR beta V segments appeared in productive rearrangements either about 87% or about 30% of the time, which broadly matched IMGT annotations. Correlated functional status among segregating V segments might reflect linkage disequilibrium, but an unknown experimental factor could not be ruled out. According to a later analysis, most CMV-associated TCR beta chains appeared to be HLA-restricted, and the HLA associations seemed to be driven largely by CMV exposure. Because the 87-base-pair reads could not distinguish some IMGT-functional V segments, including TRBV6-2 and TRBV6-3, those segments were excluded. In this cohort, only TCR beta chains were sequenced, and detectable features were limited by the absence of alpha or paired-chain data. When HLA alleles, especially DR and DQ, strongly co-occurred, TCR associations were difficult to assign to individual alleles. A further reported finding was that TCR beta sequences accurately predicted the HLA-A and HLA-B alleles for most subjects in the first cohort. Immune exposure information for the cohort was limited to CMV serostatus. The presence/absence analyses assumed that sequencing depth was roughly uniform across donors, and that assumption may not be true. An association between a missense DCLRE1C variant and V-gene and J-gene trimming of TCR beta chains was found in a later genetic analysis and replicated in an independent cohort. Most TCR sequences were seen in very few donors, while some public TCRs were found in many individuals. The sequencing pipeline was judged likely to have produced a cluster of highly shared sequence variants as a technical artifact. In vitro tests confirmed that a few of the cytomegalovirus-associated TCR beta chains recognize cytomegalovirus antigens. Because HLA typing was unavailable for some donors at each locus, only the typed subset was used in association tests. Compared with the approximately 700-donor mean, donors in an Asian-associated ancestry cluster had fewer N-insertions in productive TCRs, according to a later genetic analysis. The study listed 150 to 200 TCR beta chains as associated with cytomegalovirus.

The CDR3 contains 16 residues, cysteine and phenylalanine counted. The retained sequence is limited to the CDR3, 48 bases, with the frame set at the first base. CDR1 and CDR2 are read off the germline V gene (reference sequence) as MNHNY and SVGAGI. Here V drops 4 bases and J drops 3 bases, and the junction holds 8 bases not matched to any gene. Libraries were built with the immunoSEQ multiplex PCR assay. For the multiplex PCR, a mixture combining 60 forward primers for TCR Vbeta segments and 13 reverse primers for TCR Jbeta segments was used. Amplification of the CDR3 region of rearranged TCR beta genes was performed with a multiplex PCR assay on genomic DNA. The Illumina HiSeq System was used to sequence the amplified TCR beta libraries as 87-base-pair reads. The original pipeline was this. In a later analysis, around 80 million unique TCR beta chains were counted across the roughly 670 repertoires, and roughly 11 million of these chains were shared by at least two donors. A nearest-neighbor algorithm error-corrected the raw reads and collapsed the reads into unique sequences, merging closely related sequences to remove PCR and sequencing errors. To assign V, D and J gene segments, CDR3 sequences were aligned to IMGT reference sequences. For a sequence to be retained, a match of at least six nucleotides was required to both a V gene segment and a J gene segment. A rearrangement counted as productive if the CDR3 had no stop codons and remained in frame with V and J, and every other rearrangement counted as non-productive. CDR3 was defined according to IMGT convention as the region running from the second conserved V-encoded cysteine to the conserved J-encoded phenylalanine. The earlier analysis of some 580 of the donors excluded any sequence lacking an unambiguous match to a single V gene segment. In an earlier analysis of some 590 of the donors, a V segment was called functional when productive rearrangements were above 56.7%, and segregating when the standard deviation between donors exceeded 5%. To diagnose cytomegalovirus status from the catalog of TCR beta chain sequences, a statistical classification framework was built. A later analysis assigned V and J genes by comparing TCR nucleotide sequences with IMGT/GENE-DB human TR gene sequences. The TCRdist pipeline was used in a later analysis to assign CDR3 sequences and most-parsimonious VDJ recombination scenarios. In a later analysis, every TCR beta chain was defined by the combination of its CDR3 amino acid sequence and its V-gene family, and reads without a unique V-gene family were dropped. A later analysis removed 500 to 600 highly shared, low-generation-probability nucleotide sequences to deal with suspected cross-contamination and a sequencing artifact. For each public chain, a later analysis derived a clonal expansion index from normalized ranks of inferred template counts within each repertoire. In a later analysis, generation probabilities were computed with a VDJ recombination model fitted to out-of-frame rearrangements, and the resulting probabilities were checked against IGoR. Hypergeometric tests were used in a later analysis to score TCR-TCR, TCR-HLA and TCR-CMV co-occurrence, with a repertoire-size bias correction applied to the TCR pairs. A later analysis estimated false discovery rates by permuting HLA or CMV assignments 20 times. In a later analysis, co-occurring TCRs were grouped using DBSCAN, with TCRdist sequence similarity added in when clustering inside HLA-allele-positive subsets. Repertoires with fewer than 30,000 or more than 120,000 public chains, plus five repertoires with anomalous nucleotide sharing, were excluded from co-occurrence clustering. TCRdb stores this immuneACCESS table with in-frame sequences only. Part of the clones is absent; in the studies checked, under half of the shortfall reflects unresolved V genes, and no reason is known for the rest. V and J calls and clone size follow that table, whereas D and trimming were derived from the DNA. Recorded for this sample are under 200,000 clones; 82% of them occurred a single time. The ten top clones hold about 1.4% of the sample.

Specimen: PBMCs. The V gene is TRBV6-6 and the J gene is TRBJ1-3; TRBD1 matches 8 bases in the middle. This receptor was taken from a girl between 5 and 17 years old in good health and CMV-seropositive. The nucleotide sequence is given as TGTGCCAGCAGTTCTCTCGACAGGGGTGTTGGAAACACCATATATTTT. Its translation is CASSSLDRGVGNTIYF.